Given below is one T cell receptor beta chain in context. From germline, CDR1 is SGHTA and CDR2 FQGNSA. The CDR3 is made up of 13 amino acids. The V end lost 2 bases, the J end lost 5 bases, and 10 bases lay between the germline ends. The study ran its PCR with 60 Vbeta and 13 Jbeta primers. The table came from immunoSEQ multiplex PCR; TCRdb's copy has only in-frame clones and leaves some out. The sample lists around 94,000 clones; roughly 79% were seen once. This record belongs to a study of cytomegalovirus exposure and HLA in healthy donors. The chain recombines TRBV7-2 with TRBJ2-7, with a weak D call TRBD1 (6 bases). The clonotype originates from a woman in her 40s in good health and CMV-seronegative. Sequencing was carried out using PBMCs. CDR3 DNA: TGTGCCAGCAGCTTAAATCAGGGGAACGAGCAGTACTTC. This codes for CASSLNQGNEQYF.